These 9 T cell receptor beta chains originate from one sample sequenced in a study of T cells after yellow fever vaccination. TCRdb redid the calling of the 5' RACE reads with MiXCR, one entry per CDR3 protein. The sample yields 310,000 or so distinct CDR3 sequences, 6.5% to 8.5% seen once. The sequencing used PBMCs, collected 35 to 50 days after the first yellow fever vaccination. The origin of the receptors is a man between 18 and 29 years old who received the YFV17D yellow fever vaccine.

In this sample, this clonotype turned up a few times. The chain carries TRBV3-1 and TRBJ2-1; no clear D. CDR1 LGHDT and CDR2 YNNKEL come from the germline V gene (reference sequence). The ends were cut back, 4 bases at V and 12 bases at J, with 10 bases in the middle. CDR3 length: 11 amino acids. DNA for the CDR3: TGTGCCAGCAGCCGGCGAGGTGGGCAGTTCTTC. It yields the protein CASSRRGGQFF.

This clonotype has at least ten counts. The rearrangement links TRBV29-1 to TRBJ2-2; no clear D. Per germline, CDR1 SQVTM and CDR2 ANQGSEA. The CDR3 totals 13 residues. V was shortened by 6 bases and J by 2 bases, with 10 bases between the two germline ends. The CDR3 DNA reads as TGCAGCGTCCGAGACGGAAACACCGGGGAGCTGTTTTTT. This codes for CSVRDGNTGELFF.

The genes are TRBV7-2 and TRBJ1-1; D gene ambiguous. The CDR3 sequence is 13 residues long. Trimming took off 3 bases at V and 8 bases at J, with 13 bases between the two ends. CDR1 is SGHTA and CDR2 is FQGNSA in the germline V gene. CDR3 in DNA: TGTGCCAGCAGCTTTGGAACAGCGATCGAAGCTTTCTTT. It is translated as CASSFGTAIEAFF.

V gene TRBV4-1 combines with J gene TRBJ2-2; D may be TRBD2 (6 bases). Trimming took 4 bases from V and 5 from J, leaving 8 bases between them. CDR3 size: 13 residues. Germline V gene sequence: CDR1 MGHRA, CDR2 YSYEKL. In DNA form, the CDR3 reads TGCGCCAGCAGCCCCGGGACTACCGGGGAGCTGTTTTTT. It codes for CASSPGTTGELFF.

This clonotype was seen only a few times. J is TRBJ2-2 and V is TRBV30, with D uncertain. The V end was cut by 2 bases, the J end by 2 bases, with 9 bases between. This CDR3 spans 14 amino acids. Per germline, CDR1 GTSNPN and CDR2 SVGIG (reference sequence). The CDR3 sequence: CAWSIGRNTGELFF. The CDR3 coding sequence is TGTGCCTGGAGTATTGGCAGAAACACCGGGGAGCTGTTTTTT.

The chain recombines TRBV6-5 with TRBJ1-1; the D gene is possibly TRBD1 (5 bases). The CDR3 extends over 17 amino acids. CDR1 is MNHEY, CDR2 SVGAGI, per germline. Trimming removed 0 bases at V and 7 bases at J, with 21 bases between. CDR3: CASSYSIVDRTTDEAFF. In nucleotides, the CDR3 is TGTGCCAGCAGTTACTCGATAGTCGACAGAACAACGGATGAAGCTTTCTTT.

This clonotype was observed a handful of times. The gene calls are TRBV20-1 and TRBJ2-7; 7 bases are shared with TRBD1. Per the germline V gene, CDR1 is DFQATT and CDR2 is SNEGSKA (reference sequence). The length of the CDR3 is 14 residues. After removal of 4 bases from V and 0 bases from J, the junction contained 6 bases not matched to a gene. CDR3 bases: TGCAGTGCTATAGGGGGCTCTAGCTCCTACGAGCAGTACTTC. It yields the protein CSAIGGSSSYEQYF.

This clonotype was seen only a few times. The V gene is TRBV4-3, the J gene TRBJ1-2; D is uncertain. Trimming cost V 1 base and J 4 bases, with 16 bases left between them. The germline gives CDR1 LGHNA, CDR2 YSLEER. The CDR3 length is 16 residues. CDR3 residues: CASSQVAAMEGYGYTF. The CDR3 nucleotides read TGCGCCAGCAGCCAAGTGGCCGCCATGGAGGGCTATGGCTACACCTTC.

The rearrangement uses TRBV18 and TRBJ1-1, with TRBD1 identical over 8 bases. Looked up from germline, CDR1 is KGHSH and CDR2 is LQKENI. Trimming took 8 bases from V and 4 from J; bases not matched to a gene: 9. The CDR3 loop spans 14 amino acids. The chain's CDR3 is CASRSTGDSTEAFF. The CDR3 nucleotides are TGTGCCAGCCGGTCGACAGGGGATTCCACTGAAGCTTTCTTT.